Each of the 5 T cell receptor beta chains below was sequenced from the same sample in a study of cytomegalovirus exposure and HLA in healthy donors. Vbeta (60) and Jbeta (13) primers were used in the PCR. TCRdb keeps only in-frame clones here, not all; method: immunoSEQ multiplex PCR. The sample shows more than 100,000 clones, 74% of them seen only once. The sequencing input was PBMCs. These receptors all come from a woman between 50 and 59 years old in good health and CMV-seropositive.

The rearrangement joins TRBV12-5 to TRBJ1-5, with D possibly TRBD1 on 6 matching bases. Germline assignment: CDR1 LGHNT and CDR2 FRNRAP. Deletions cut 9 bases from V and 3 bases from J, with 18 bases between. This CDR3 is built from 15 residues. CDR3 in DNA: TGTGCTAGCTCACAGGGATCGGGAAACAATCAGCCCCAGCATTTT. This gives the protein CASSQGSGNNQPQHF.

The V gene is TRBV30, the J gene TRBJ2-5; tentative D call: TRBD1 (6 bases). The J call may be faulty, since TRBJ2-7 better matches the DNA end. Germline values: CDR1 GTSNPN, CDR2 SVGIG (reference sequence). This CDR3 has 13 residues. For the CDR3, the DNA is TGTGCCTGGTCGAGGACAGTACTCTACGAGCAGTACTTC. It is translated as CAWSRTVLYEQYF.

This chain uses TRBV5-6 with TRBJ2-2, with D tentatively TRBD2 (7 bases). Germline-derived CDR1 and CDR2 are SGHDT and YYEEEE. The CDR3 has 16 residues. Deletions cut 0 bases from V and 6 bases from J, with 15 bases between. For the CDR3, the DNA is TGTGCCAGCAGCTTGGTTATAGGGGGACTATCCGGGGAGCTGTTTTTT. This gives the protein CASSLVIGGLSGELFF.

V usage is TRBV27 and J usage is TRBJ1-5; 7 nucleotides match TRBD1. The CDR3 consists of 16 residues. V lost 6 bases to trimming and J lost 2 bases; unmatched junction nucleotides: 10. Looked up from germline, CDR1 is MNHEY and CDR2 is SMNVEV (reference sequence). CDR3 in DNA: TGTGCCAGCAGCCCCGGACCTGACAGGGGCAATCAGCCCCAGCATTTT. It translates to CASSPGPDRGNQPQHF.

The table lists this clone with a few counts. V is TRBV13 and J is TRBJ2-3; TRBD1 might be the D (5 bases). The length of the CDR3 is 13 residues. Deletions cut 5 bases from V and 3 bases from J, with 9 bases between. CDR1 is PRHDT, CDR2 FYEKMQ, per germline (reference sequence). The DNA for the CDR3 is TGTGCCAGCAGCGCAGGGTTGACAGATACGCAGTATTTT. This gives the protein CASSAGLTDTQYF.